The 2 T cell receptor beta chains reported below all come from one sample, sequenced in a study of cytomegalovirus exposure and HLA in healthy donors. Use of 60 Vbeta and 13 Jbeta primers characterized the PCR. The data were produced by immunoSEQ multiplex PCR, yet TCRdb's version contains in-frame clones alone and is incomplete. The table lists 120,000 to 150,000 clones, 60% to 85% of them singletons, with 6.5% to 8% in the top ten. Sequencing was carried out using PBMCs. These receptors originate from a woman aged 35 to 49 in good health and CMV-seropositive.

This clone was counted only a few times. The J gene is TRBJ2-1, the V gene TRBV9; TRBD2 matches at 10 bases. CDR1 and CDR2 from the germline V gene are SGDLS and YYNGEE. V was pared by 2 bases and J by 1 base, with 0 bases of the junction left unmatched. CDR3 length: 15 residues. The chain's CDR3 is CASSVSGGSYNEQFF. Here the CDR3 DNA reads TGTGCCAGCAGCGTTAGCGGGGGGTCCTACAATGAGCAGTTCTTC. Based on the CDR3 plus reference TRBV9 and TRBJ2-1, the full variable domain is DSGVTQTPKHLITATGQRVTLRCSPRSGDLSVYWYQQSLDQGLQFLIQYYNGEERAKGNILERFSAQQFPDLHSELNLSSLELGDSALYFCASSVSGGSYNEQFFGPGTRLTVL.

This rearrangement joins TRBV11-2 to TRBJ2-3, with 9 bases that match TRBD2. Germline V gives CDR1 SGHAT, CDR2 FQNNGV. V lost 7 bases to trimming and J lost 5 bases; unmatched junction nucleotides: 7. CDR3 length: 14 residues. The CDR3 protein is CASTRGGAGDTQYF. The CDR3 region has the DNA TGTGCCAGCACCCGCGGGGGGGCCGGAGATACGCAGTATTTT.